The source of this T cell receptor beta chain is a study of cytomegalovirus exposure and HLA in healthy donors. PCR involved 60 Vbeta and 13 Jbeta primers. The data were produced by immunoSEQ multiplex PCR, yet TCRdb's version contains in-frame clones alone and is incomplete. The table lists some 130,000 clones, approximately 79% of them singletons. The V gene's germline CDR1 is LNHDA and CDR2 SQIVND (reference sequence). V was pared by 5 bases and J by 7 bases, with 15 bases between. CDR3 size: 14 residues. The source of this sequence is a man in his fifties or sixties in good health and CMV-seropositive. The V gene is TRBV19, the J gene TRBJ2-1; D is possibly TRBD2 (6 bases). Material for sequencing was PBMCs. CDR3 nucleotide sequence: TGTGCCAGTAGTTTGGAGGGAAGTTGGAATGAGCAGTTCTTC. It codes for CASSLEGSWNEQFF.